This T cell receptor (beta chain) was retrieved from a study of response to subunit inactivated influenza vaccine. Broader study findings: Every seasonal influenza vaccination brings in few new T cells, the authors suggested.

Trimming left V 5 bases short and J 0 bases short, with 10 bases between. Germline CDR1 and CDR2: SGHTA and FQGNSA. There are 15 residues in the CDR3. Each CDR3 protein is one row after TCRdb ran MiXCR on the RT-PCR reads. The sample yields around 470,000 distinct CDR3 sequences, roughly 7.9% seen once. In its sample, this clonotype was seen many times. Its antigen is undetermined. The sample consisted of PBMCs from blood, taken less than 30 months after vaccination. The chain has TRBV7-2 and TRBJ1-4, with unresolved D. This TCR came from a man between 50 and 70 years old who received an inactivated influenza vaccine. The CDR3 DNA reads TGTGCCAGCAGCCCCGTGGTGGCAACTAATGAAAAACTGTTTTTT. Its translation: CASSPVVATNEKLFF.